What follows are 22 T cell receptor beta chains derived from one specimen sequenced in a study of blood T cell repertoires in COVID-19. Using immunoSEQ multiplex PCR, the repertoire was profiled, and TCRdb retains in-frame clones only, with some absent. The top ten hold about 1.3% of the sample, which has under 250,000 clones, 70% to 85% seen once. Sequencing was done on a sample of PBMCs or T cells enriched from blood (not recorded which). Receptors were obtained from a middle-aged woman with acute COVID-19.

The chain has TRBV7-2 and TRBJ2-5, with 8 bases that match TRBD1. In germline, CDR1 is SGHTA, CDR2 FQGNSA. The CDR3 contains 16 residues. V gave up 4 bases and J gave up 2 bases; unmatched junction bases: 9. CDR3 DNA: TGTGCCAGCAGCTCGTATCGGGACAGGACGCAAGAGACCCAGTACTTC. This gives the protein CASSSYRDRTQETQYF. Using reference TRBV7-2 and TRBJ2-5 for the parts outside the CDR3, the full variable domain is GAGVSQSPSNKVTEKGKDVELRCDPISGHTALYWYRQSLGQGLEFLIYFQGNSAPDKSGLPSDRFSAERTGGSVSTLTIQRTQQEDSAVYLCASSSYRDRTQETQYFGPGTRLLVL.

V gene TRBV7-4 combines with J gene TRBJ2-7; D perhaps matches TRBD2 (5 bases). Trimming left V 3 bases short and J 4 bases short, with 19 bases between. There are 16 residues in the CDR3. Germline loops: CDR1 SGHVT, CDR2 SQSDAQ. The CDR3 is CASSLRRHKRRYEQYF. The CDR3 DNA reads TGTGCCAGCAGCTTGCGGCGACACAAAAGGAGGTACGAGCAGTACTTC.

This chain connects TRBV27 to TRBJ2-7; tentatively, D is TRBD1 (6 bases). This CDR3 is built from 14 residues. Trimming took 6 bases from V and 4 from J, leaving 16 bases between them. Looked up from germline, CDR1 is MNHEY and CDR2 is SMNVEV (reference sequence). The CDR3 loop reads CASRAGTMNYEQYF. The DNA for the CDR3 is TGTGCCAGCAGAGCCGGGACAATGAATTACGAGCAGTACTTC.

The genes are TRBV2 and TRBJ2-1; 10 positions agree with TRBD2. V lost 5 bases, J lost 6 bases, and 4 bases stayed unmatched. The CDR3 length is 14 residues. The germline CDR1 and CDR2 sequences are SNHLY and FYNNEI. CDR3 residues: CASSLGLASNEQFF. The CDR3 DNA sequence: TGTGCCAGCAGTCTGGGACTAGCGTCCAATGAGCAGTTCTTC.

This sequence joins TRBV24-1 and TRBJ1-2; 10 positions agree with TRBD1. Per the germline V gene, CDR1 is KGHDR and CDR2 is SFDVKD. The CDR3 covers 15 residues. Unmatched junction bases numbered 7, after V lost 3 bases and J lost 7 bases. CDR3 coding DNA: TGTGCCACCAGTGATCCTGGGACAGGGGCCGGTGGCTACACCTTC. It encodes CATSDPGTGAGGYTF.

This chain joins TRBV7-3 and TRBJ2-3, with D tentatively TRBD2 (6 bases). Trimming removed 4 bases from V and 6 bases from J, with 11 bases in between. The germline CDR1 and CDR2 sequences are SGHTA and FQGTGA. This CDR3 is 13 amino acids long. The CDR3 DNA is TGTGCCAGCAGCTCGGCCCGGGGGGATACGCAGTATTTT. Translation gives CASSSARGDTQYF.

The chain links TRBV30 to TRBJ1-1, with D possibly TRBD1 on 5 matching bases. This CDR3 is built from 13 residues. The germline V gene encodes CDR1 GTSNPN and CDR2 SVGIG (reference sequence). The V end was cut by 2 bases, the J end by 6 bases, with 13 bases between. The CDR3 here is CAWSRQGSPEAFF. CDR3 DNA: TGTGCCTGGAGTAGGCAGGGATCCCCTGAAGCTTTCTTT. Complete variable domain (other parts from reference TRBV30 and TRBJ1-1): SQTIHQWPATLVQPVGSPLSLECTVEGTSNPNLYWYRQAAGRGLQLLFYSVGIGQISSEVPQNLSASRPQDRQFILSSKKLLLSDSGFYLCAWSRQGSPEAFFGQGTRLTVV.

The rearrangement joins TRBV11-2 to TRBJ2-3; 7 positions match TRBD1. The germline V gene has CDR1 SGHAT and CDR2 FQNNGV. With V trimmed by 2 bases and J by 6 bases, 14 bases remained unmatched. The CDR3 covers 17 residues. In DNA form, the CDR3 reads TGTGCCAGCAGCTTATTGTCTGCGACAGGGCGGGCTGATACGCAGTATTTT. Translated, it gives CASSLLSATGRADTQYF.

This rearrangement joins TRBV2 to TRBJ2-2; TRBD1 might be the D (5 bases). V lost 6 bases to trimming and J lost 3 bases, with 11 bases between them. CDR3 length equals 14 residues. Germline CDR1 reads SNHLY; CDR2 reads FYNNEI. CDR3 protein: CASSVVGHTGELFF. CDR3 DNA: TGTGCCAGCAGCGTCGTGGGGCACACCGGGGAGCTGTTTTTT.

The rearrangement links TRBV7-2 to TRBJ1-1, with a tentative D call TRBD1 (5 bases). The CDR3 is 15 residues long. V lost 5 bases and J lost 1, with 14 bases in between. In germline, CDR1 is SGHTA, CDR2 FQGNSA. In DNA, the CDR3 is TGTGCCAGCAGCCCCAGGGTGAATTCGAACACTGAAGCTTTCTTT. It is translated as CASSPRVNSNTEAFF. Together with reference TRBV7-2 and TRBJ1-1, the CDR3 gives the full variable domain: GAGVSQSPSNKVTEKGKDVELRCDPISGHTALYWYRQSLGQGLEFLIYFQGNSAPDKSGLPSDRFSAERTGGSVSTLTIQRTQQEDSAVYLCASSPRVNSNTEAFFGQGTRLTVV.

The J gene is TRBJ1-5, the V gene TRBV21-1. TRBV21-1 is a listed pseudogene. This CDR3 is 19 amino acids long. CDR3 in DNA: TGTGCCAGCAGCAAAGGTCACGGACTTACCATTATTAGCAATCAGCCCCAGCATTTT. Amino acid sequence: CASSKGHGLTIISNQPQHF.

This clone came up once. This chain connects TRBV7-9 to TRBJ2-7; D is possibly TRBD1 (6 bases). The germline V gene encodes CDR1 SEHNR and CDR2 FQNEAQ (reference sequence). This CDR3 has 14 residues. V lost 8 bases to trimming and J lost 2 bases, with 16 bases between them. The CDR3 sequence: CASGPDRGAYEQYF. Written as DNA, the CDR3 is TGTGCCAGCGGACCGGACAGAGGAGCCTACGAGCAGTACTTC.

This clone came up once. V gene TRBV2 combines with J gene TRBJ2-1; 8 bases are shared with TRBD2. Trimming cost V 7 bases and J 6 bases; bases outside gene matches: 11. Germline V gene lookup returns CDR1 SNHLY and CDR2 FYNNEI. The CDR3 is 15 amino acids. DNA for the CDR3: TGTGCCAGCAATTTTGATACGGGAGGGCCCAATGAGCAGTTCTTC. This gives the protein CASNFDTGGPNEQFF.

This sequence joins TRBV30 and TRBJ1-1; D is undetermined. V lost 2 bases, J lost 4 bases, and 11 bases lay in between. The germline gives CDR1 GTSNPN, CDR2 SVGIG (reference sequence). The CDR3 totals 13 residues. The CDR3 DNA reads TGTGCCTGGAGTCTGGGCTCCTTCACTGAAGCTTTCTTT. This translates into CAWSLGSFTEAFF.

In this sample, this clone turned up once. In DNA form, the CDR3 reads TGTGCCAGCAGCCAAGGACTAGCTAGCACAGATACGCAGTATTTT. Amino acid sequence: CASSQGLASTDTQYF. The chain is built from TRBV4-2 and TRBJ2-3; 7 nucleotides line up with TRBD2. The CDR3 runs 15 residues. Germline loops: CDR1 LGHNA, CDR2 YNFKEQ. With V trimmed by 1 base and J by 0 bases, 1 base remained unmatched.

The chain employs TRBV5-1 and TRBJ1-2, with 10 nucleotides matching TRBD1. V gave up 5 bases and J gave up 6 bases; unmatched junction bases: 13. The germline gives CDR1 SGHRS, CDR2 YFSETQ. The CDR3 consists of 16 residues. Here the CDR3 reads CASRAGTGVVPDGYTF. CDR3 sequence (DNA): TGCGCCAGCAGGGCCGGGACAGGGGTTGTTCCGGATGGCTACACCTTC.

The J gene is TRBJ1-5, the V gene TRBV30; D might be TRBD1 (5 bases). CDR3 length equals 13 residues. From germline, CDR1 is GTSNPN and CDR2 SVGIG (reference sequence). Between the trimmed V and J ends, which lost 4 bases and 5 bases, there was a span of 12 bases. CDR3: CAWNQGVHQPQHF. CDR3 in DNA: TGTGCCTGGAATCAAGGGGTGCATCAGCCCCAGCATTTT.

The DNA for the CDR3 is TGTGCCAGCAGCCCCGGGATCCTGAACACCGGGGAGCTGTTTTTT. Translating gives CASSPGILNTGELFF. The chain combines TRBV7-9 with TRBJ2-2, with D maybe TRBD2 (5 bases). The germline V and J ends were trimmed by 5 bases and 1 base, with 11 bases remaining between them. In germline, CDR1 is SEHNR, CDR2 FQNEAQ (reference sequence). The CDR3 is 15 residues long.

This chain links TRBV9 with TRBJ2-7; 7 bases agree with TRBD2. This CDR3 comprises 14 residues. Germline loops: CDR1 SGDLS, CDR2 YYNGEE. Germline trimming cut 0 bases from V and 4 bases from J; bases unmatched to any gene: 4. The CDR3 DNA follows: TGTGCCAGCAGCGTAGAGGCGGGGGTATACGAGCAGTACTTC. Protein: CASSVEAGVYEQYF.

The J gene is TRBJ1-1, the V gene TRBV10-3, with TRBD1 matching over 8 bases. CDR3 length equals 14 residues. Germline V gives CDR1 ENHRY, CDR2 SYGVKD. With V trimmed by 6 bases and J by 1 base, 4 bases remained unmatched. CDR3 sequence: CAIRRQGKNTEAFF. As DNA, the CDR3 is TGTGCCATCAGACGACAGGGGAAGAACACTGAAGCTTTCTTT.

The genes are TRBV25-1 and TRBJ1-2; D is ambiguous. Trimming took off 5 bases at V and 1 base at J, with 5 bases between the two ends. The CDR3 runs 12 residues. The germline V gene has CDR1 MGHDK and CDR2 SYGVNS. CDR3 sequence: CASSYINYGYTF. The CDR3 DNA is TGTGCCAGCAGTTACATTAACTATGGCTACACCTTC.

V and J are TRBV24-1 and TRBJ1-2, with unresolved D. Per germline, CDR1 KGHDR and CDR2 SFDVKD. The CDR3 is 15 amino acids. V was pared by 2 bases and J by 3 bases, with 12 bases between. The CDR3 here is CATSDYSGGDYGYTF. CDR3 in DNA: TGTGCCACCAGTGATTACTCGGGTGGCGACTATGGCTACACCTTC.